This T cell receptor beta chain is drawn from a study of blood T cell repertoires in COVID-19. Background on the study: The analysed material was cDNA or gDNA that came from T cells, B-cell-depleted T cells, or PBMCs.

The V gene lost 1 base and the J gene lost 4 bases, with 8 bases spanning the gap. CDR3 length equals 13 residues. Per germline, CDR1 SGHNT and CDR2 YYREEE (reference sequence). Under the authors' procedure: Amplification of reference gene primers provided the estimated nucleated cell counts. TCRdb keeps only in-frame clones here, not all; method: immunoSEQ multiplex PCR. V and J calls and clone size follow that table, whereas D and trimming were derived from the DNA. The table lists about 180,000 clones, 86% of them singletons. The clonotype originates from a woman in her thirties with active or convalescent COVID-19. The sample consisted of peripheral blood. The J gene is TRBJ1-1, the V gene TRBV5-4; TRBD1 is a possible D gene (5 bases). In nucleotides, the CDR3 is TGTGCCAGCAGCTTGTGGCAGGGCACTGAAGCTTTCTTT. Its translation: CASSLWQGTEAFF.